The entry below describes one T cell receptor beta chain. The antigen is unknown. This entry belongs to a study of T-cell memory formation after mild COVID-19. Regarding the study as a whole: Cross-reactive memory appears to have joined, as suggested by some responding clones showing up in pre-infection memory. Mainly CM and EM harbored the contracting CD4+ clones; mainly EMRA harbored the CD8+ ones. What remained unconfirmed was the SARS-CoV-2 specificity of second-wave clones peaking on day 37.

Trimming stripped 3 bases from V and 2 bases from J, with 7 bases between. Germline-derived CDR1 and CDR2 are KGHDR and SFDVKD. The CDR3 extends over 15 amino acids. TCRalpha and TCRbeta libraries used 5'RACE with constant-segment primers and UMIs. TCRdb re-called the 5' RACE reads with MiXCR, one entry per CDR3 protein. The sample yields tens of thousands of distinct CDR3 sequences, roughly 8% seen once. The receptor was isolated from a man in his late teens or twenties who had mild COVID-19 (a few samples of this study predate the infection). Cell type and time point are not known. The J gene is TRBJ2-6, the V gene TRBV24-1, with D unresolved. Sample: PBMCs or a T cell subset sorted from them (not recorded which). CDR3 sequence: CATSDPRAGANVLTF. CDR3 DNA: TGTGCCACCAGTGATCCTCGGGCTGGGGCCAACGTCCTGACTTTC.